Following are 25 T cell receptor beta chains from one sample sequenced in a study of blood T cell repertoires in COVID-19. Data came from immunoSEQ multiplex PCR; TCRdb stores just in-frame clones and leaves some out. Among around 200,000 clones listed, about 80% were seen once. The sequenced sample consisted of peripheral blood. The receptors shown here come from a man aged 50 to 59 with active or convalescent COVID-19.

V gene TRBV5-1 combines with J gene TRBJ2-3, with TRBD2 as a possible D gene (5 bases). Trimming took off 4 bases at V and 0 bases at J, with 9 bases between the two ends. This CDR3 comprises 14 residues. Germline CDR1 is SGHRS and CDR2 is YFSETQ. CDR3 in amino acids: CASSLRGSTDTQYF. The CDR3 bases are TGCGCCAGCAGCCTCCGGGGTAGCACAGATACGCAGTATTTT. The complete variable domain, with remaining parts taken from reference TRBV5-1 and TRBJ2-3, reads KAGVTQTPRYLIKTRGQQVTLSCSPISGHRSVSWYQQTPGQGLQFLFEYFSETQRNKGNFPGRFSGRQFSNSRSEMNVSTLELGDSALYLCASSLRGSTDTQYFGPGTRLTVL.

This chain links TRBV5-8 with TRBJ2-5; possibly TRBD2 for D (5 bases). CDR3 length: 15 amino acids. Trimming removed 1 base at V and 7 bases at J, with 17 bases between. Germline V gives CDR1 SGHTS, CDR2 YDEGEE. CDR3 nucleotides: TGTGCCAGCAGCTTGATCGGAATCCGCGAGGGGACCCAGTACTTC. This encodes CASSLIGIREGTQYF.

The chain combines TRBV7-2 with TRBJ1-5; D unclear. From germline, CDR1 is SGHTA and CDR2 FQGNSA. V gave up 1 base and J gave up 0 bases, with 4 bases separating them. The CDR3 length is 14 residues. The CDR3 is CASSLDYSNQPQHF. The DNA of the CDR3 is TGTGCCAGCAGCTTAGACTATAGCAATCAGCCCCAGCATTTT. The full variable domain, with the rest looked up from reference TRBV7-2 and TRBJ1-5, is GAGVSQSPSNKVTEKGKDVELRCDPISGHTALYWYRQSLGQGLEFLIYFQGNSAPDKSGLPSDRFSAERTGGSVSTLTIQRTQQEDSAVYLCASSLDYSNQPQHFGDGTRLSIL.

This clone has only a few counts. The chain has TRBV6-2 or TRBV6-3 and TRBJ1-2; D is ambiguous. CDR1 and CDR2 from the germline V gene are MNHEY and SVGEGT. The length of the CDR3 is 14 residues. The V end lost 4 bases, the J end lost 8 bases, and 17 bases lay between the germline ends. This CDR3 reads CASSSRTAGRGYTF. The CDR3 coding sequence is TGTGCCAGCAGTTCTAGGACTGCCGGGAGAGGCTACACCTTC.

V is TRBV10-3 and J is TRBJ2-5, with TRBD1 matching 10 bases. The CDR3 covers 13 residues. Germline V gives CDR1 ENHRY, CDR2 SYGVKD. Trimming at V came to 6 bases and at J to 2 bases, leaving 0 bases not matched to a gene. CDR3 bases: TGTGCCATCAGGGGACAGGGGCAAGAGACCCAGTACTTC. Residues: CAIRGQGQETQYF.

The chain combines TRBV10-3 with TRBJ2-1; 8 nucleotides align to TRBD1. V shed 2 bases and J 0 bases; nucleotides not matched to a gene: 3. This CDR3 region has 16 residues. Germline values: CDR1 ENHRY, CDR2 SYGVKD. The CDR3 sequence is CAISERTGISYNEQFF. CDR3 in DNA: TGTGCCATCAGTGAGAGGACAGGGATCTCCTACAATGAGCAGTTCTTC.

This chain uses TRBV5-4 with TRBJ1-6; D is unclear. Between the trimmed V and J ends, which lost 0 bases and 8 bases, there was a span of 9 bases. The CDR3 is 14 residues long. Germline V gene data show CDR1 as SGHNT and CDR2 as YYREEE (reference sequence). The CDR3 coding sequence is TGTGCCAGCAGCTTGGTAGCAGCTGATTCACCCCTCCACTTT. This sequence encodes CASSLVAADSPLHF.

In this sample, this clone turned up a few times. V and J are TRBV15 and TRBJ2-2, with D hard to call. Germline V gene data show CDR1 as LNHNV and CDR2 as YYDKDF (reference sequence). This CDR3 contains 14 residues. Trimming shortened V by 0 bases and J by 5 bases, and 7 bases separated the two germline ends. As DNA, the CDR3 is TGTGCCACCAGCAGAGATCGAGGAACCGGGGAGCTGTTTTTT. Translated, it gives CATSRDRGTGELFF.

This clone showed up just a few times. V gene TRBV7-9 combines with J gene TRBJ2-7; D is perhaps TRBD1 (5 bases). Trimming took 5 bases from V and 7 from J, leaving 9 bases between them. Germline V gene sequence: CDR1 SEHNR, CDR2 FQNEAQ (reference sequence). This CDR3 has 11 amino acids. The CDR3 loop reads CASSQGWEQYF. CDR3 nucleotides: TGTGCCAGCAGCCAGGGCTGGGAGCAGTACTTC. The variable domain in full, completed from reference TRBV7-9 and TRBJ2-7, reads DTGVSQNPRHKITKRGQNVTFRCDPISEHNRLYWYRQTLGQGPEFLTYFQNEAQLEKSRLLSDRFSAERPKGSFSTLEIQRTEQGDSAMYLCASSQGWEQYFGPGTRLTVT.

The chain joins TRBV24-1 to TRBJ2-2, with 7 bases aligning to TRBD1. The V gene's germline CDR1 is KGHDR and CDR2 SFDVKD. V was clipped by 4 bases and J by 3 bases; unmatched bases: 7. The CDR3 covers 16 residues. CDR3 bases: TGTGCCACCAGTGACTCCGGGACAGTCTACACCGGGGAGCTGTTTTTT. It encodes CATSDSGTVYTGELFF.

This clone has a single count. The V gene is TRBV4-3, the J gene TRBJ1-2, with 11 bases lining up with TRBD1. The CDR3 contains 17 residues. V lost 0 bases, J lost 8 bases, and 11 bases stayed unmatched. The V gene's germline CDR1 is LGHNA and CDR2 YSLEER. CDR3 sequence: CASSQDHRTGGRRGYTF. For the CDR3, the DNA is TGCGCCAGCAGCCAAGATCATCGGACAGGGGGCAGGAGGGGCTACACCTTC.

The chain employs TRBV5-1 and TRBJ2-1; D is perhaps TRBD1 (5 bases). Germline V gives CDR1 SGHRS, CDR2 YFSETQ. Trimming removed 0 bases at V and 8 bases at J, with 12 bases between. The length of the CDR3 is 14 residues. In nucleotides, the CDR3 is TGCGCCAGCAGCTTGGGGGGCCGCTTGGATGAGCAGTTCTTC. Protein sequence: CASSLGGRLDEQFF.

This rearrangement joins TRBV27 to TRBJ2-7, with 11 bases matching TRBD1. Germline CDR1 is MNHEY and CDR2 is SMNVEV (reference sequence). The CDR3 is 16 amino acids. Trimming removed 5 bases from V and 3 bases from J; junction bases left unmatched: 9. The CDR3 region is CASSRASGQGVYEQYF. The CDR3 region has the DNA TGTGCCAGCAGTCGAGCGTCGGGACAGGGGGTCTACGAGCAGTACTTC.

This chain links TRBV4-3 with TRBJ1-1; D uncertain. V was trimmed by 1 base and J by 1 base, leaving 4 bases between them. Germline V CDR1 and CDR2: LGHNA, YSLEER. This CDR3 contains 13 residues. Here the CDR3 reads CASSQGPNTEAFF. CDR3 nucleotide sequence: TGCGCCAGCAGCCAAGGGCCGAACACTGAAGCTTTCTTT.

The V gene is TRBV27, the J gene TRBJ2-7; 9 bases are shared with TRBD1. The trim removed 3 bases at V and 4 bases at J, leaving 7 bases unmatched. CDR3 size: 15 residues. Germline-derived CDR1 and CDR2 are MNHEY and SMNVEV (reference sequence). CDR3 region: CASSLTGGPGYEQYF. CDR3 in DNA: TGTGCCAGCAGTTTGACAGGGGGGCCAGGATACGAGCAGTACTTC.

The rearrangement uses TRBV5-6 and TRBJ1-5; the match to TRBD1 covers 12 bases. The junction had 5 bases not matched to a gene; V was cut back by 2 bases and J by 2 bases. This CDR3 is built from 17 residues. Germline V lookup: CDR1 SGHDT, CDR2 YYEEEE. The CDR3 loop reads CASSFGTGGLGNQPQHF. For the CDR3, the DNA is TGTGCCAGCAGCTTTGGGACAGGGGGCCTCGGCAATCAGCCCCAGCATTTT.

This sequence joins TRBV4-1 and TRBJ1-4, with unresolved D. The V gene's germline CDR1 is MGHRA and CDR2 YSYEKL. The CDR3 contains 14 residues. V dropped 3 bases and J dropped 4 bases, with 9 bases sitting between them. The DNA of the CDR3 is TGCGCCAGCAGCCAGCAAACTTTTAATGAAAAACTGTTTTTT. Protein sequence: CASSQQTFNEKLFF.

The rearrangement uses TRBV9 and TRBJ2-3; 10 bases map to TRBD2. This CDR3 has 15 amino acids. Germline CDR1 reads SGDLS; CDR2 reads YYNGEE. V was clipped by 4 bases and J by 3 bases; unmatched bases: 5. The CDR3 is CASSPRTSGTDTQYF. Written as DNA, the CDR3 is TGTGCCAGCAGCCCCCGGACTAGCGGAACAGATACGCAGTATTTT.

The CDR3 nucleotides read TGCACCAGCAGCCAAGATAGGGCTAGCGGGGGGGGTCCAAGCACAGATACGCAGTATTTT. This encodes CTSSQDRASGGGPSTDTQYF. The gene calls are TRBV1 and TRBJ2-3; the listed D gene, TRBD2, was not tested against the DNA. TRBV1 is a pseudogene segment. The CDR3 length is 20 residues.

The V and J genes are TRBV7-6 and TRBJ1-3; the D is unclear. Germline-derived CDR1 and CDR2 are SGHVS and FNYEAQ. This CDR3 region has 14 residues. V dropped 1 base and J dropped 8 bases, with 12 bases sitting between them. The CDR3 DNA sequence: TGTGCCAGCAGCTTAGGCCTGATCAGCGACACCATATATTTT. Translating gives CASSLGLISDTIYF.

The rearrangement joins TRBV7-2 to TRBJ2-3; D remains ambiguous. This CDR3 is 14 amino acids long. Trimming removed 3 bases from V and 1 base from J, with 8 bases in between. Per germline, CDR1 SGHTA and CDR2 FQGNSA. CDR3 region: CASSLGRGTDTQYF. In DNA, the CDR3 is TGTGCCAGCAGCTTGGGCAGAGGCACAGATACGCAGTATTTT. The variable domain in full, completed from reference TRBV7-2 and TRBJ2-3, reads GAGVSQSPSNKVTEKGKDVELRCDPISGHTALYWYRQSLGQGLEFLIYFQGNSAPDKSGLPSDRFSAERTGGSVSTLTIQRTQQEDSAVYLCASSLGRGTDTQYFGPGTRLTVL.

The chain employs TRBV5-1 and TRBJ1-2, with D perhaps TRBD1 (6 bases). Trimming removed 0 bases from V and 4 bases from J, with 7 bases in between. The CDR3 totals 13 residues. Germline V lookup: CDR1 SGHRS, CDR2 YFSETQ. The CDR3 is CASSLVTGYGYTF. The CDR3 DNA is TGCGCCAGCAGCTTGGTGACAGGCTATGGCTACACCTTC.

This chain uses TRBV5-8 with TRBJ2-1, with D unclear. Germline lookup yields CDR1 SGHTS and CDR2 YDEGEE. This CDR3 has 15 residues. V was pared by 4 bases and J by 1 base, with 12 bases between. The CDR3 here is CASSTDIRSYNEQFF. The CDR3 bases are TGTGCCAGCAGCACTGACATTCGATCCTACAATGAGCAGTTCTTC.

This clone was seen a single time. The V gene is TRBV5-4, the J gene TRBJ2-5, with 7 bases that match TRBD2. J was trimmed by 4 bases and V by 5 bases; bases with no gene match: 8. Germline CDR1 and CDR2: SGHNT and YYREEE (reference sequence). This CDR3 region has 14 residues. The CDR3 DNA reads TGTGCCAGCAGTCCGGGCCAGCGGGGAGAGACCCAGTACTTC. It encodes CASSPGQRGETQYF.

The chain employs TRBV6-1 and TRBJ2-3, with a tentative D call TRBD1 (5 bases). Germline loops: CDR1 MNHNS, CDR2 SASEGT. V lost 3 bases and J 0 bases, leaving 10 bases between the germline ends. The CDR3 has 15 amino acids. DNA of the CDR3: TGTGCCAGCAGTGACAGGGTCCTGAGCACAGATACGCAGTATTTT. Its translation is CASSDRVLSTDTQYF.